This T cell receptor beta chain was obtained from a study of blood T cell repertoires in COVID-19. The wider study: Samples came from the United States, Italy and Spain, spanning acute and convalescent COVID-19.

All enrollees were roughly 18 to 95 years old and from approximately 25 US areas. Participants reported their clinical history, and cohort assignment relied on those reports. What the recovered Cohort 3 donors had was two negative PCRs, clearance, or symptom resolution. The ends were cut back, 4 bases at V and 5 bases at J, with 15 bases in the middle. Per the germline V gene, CDR1 is GTSNPN and CDR2 is SVGIG (reference sequence). This CDR3 spans 14 amino acids. Some clones are missing from TCRdb's copy, which holds only in-frame ones; the method was immunoSEQ multiplex PCR. The table lists approximately 150,000 clones, roughly 84% of them singletons, with 15% to 20% in the top ten.

The sequenced sample consisted of PBMCs or T cells enriched from blood (not recorded which). The source is a man aged 60 to 75 who had recovered from COVID-19. The chain couples TRBV30 to TRBJ1-5; D may be TRBD1 (6 bases). This CDR3 reads CAWTPRGIDQPQHF. The DNA of the CDR3 is TGTGCCTGGACCCCGAGGGGGATTGATCAGCCCCAGCATTTT.